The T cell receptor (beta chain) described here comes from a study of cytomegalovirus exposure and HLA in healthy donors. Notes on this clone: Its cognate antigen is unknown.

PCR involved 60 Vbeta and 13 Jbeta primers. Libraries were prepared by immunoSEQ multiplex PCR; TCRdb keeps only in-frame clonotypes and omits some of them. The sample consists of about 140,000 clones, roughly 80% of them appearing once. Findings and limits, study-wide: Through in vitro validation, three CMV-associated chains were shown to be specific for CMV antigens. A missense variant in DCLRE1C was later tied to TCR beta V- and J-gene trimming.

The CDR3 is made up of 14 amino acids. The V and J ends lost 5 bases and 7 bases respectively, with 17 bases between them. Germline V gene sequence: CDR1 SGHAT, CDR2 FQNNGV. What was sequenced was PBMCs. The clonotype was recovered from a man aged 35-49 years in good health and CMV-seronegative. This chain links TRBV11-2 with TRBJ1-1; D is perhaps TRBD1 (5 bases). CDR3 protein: CASSPPGRVGEAFF. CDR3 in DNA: TGTGCCAGCAGCCCTCCAGGCAGGGTGGGTGAAGCTTTCTTT.